The present T cell receptor (beta chain) was sequenced within a study of blood T cell repertoires in COVID-19. Study in general: The United States, Italy and Spain provided the acute and convalescent COVID-19 samples. T cells, B-cell-depleted T cells, or PBMCs supplied cDNA or gDNA.

In the original analysis: The authors estimated nucleated cell counts from reference gene primer amplification. Method: immunoSEQ multiplex PCR; TCRdb's copy keeps in-frame clones and lacks some. The V and J calls and clone size come from that table; D and trimming were worked out from the DNA. The profile shows 50,000 or so clones, 90% of them singletons. Germline-derived CDR1 and CDR2 are MNHEY and SMNVEV (reference sequence). CDR3 size: 14 residues. Trimming shortened V by 6 bases and J by 4 bases, and 16 bases separated the two germline ends. This clonotype originated in a man aged 55 to 70 with active COVID-19. The chain links TRBV27 to TRBJ2-7; D uncertain. Sequencing was performed on peripheral blood. CDR3 amino acids: CASSPNPGRYEQYF. The CDR3 DNA reads TGTGCCAGCAGCCCCAACCCTGGCAGGTACGAGCAGTACTTC.